This is a list of T cell receptor beta chains from one sample in a study of blood T cell repertoires in COVID-19. Only in-frame clones appear in the TCRdb table, and some are missing; sequencing was by immunoSEQ multiplex PCR. This table has 180,000 or so clones, roughly 87% appearing once. The sample was PBMCs or T cells enriched from blood (not recorded which). These receptors all stem from a woman aged 40 to 50 with acute COVID-19. Each CDR3 is given with its conserved first and last residue. A D gene is named only where the DNA matches it firmly. Expanded clones are given a class, and other clones once, few, many or no size at all.

d_gene: -; len: 14; abundance: -; v_gene: TRBV11-3; j_gene: TRBJ1-1; CDR3nt: TGTGCCAGCAGCTTAGATCGGGGATCGTCTGAAGCTTTCTTT; CDR3aa: CASSLDRGSSEAFF
d_gene: -; len: 15; abundance: -; v_gene: TRBV18; j_gene: TRBJ1-4; CDR3nt: TGTGCCAGCTCACCAACTGGTCCAACTAATGAAAAACTGTTTTTT; CDR3aa: CASSPTGPTNEKLFF
d_gene: TRBD2; len: 16; abundance: -; v_gene: TRBV15; j_gene: TRBJ2-3; CDR3nt: TGTGCCACCAGCAGAGAGGAAGCGGGGGGAACAGATACGCAGTATTTT; CDR3aa: CATSREEAGGTDTQYF
d_gene: TRBD1; len: 16; abundance: -; v_gene: TRBV15; j_gene: TRBJ1-1; CDR3nt: TGTGCCACCAGCAGAGAGAGGACAGGGGGCTACACTGAAGCTTTCTTT; CDR3aa: CATSRERTGGYTEAFF
d_gene: TRBD1; len: 19; abundance: -; v_gene: TRBV2; j_gene: TRBJ1-1; CDR3nt: TGTGCCAGCAGTGAAGCGCGCGGGACAGGGGGCAGGCAGAACACTGAAGCTTTCTTT; CDR3aa: CASSEARGTGGRQNTEAFF
d_gene: TRBD2; len: 16; abundance: -; v_gene: TRBV4-1; j_gene: TRBJ2-1; CDR3nt: TGCGCCAGCAGCCAAGATCTAGCGGGGGTCTACAATGAGCAGTTCTTC; CDR3aa: CASSQDLAGVYNEQFF
d_gene: -; len: 15; abundance: -; v_gene: TRBV29-1; j_gene: TRBJ2-2; CDR3nt: TGCAGCGTTGAACTTCAGGGGAGGGGGACCGGGGAGCTGTTTTTT; CDR3aa: CSVELQGRGTGELFF
d_gene: -; len: 12; abundance: -; v_gene: TRBV12-3/TRBV12-4; j_gene: TRBJ1-5; CDR3nt: TGTGCCAGCATCAGAGGGGGGGGGCCCCAGCATTTT; CDR3aa: CASIRGGGPQHF
d_gene: -; len: 13; abundance: -; v_gene: TRBV18; j_gene: TRBJ2-1; CDR3nt: TGTGCCAGCTCACCCCCCGGGAGCAATGAGCAGTTCTTC; CDR3aa: CASSPPGSNEQFF
d_gene: TRBD1; len: 14; abundance: -; v_gene: TRBV28; j_gene: TRBJ2-5; CDR3nt: TGTGCCAGCAGTTTACGCAACAGGGGAGAGACCCAGTACTTC; CDR3aa: CASSLRNRGETQYF
d_gene: -; len: 12; abundance: -; v_gene: TRBV29-1; j_gene: TRBJ2-5; CDR3nt: TGCAGCGCTGGACAGAACCAAGAGACCCAGTACTTC; CDR3aa: CSAGQNQETQYF
d_gene: TRBD1; len: 19; abundance: -; v_gene: TRBV7-9; j_gene: TRBJ2-6; CDR3nt: TGTGCCAGCAGCTTAGTGGGACAGGGGTACAACTCTGGGGCCAACGTCCTGACTTTC; CDR3aa: CASSLVGQGYNSGANVLTF
d_gene: -; len: 15; abundance: -; v_gene: TRBV3-1/TRBV3-2; j_gene: TRBJ1-4; CDR3nt: TGTGCCAGCAGCCAGGCCAGGGGAAGTGGTGAAAAACTGTTTTTT; CDR3aa: CASSQARGSGEKLFF
d_gene: TRBD1; len: 14; abundance: -; v_gene: TRBV14; j_gene: TRBJ1-2; CDR3nt: TGTGCCAGCAGCATACCCGGGACAGACTATGGCTACACCTTC; CDR3aa: CASSIPGTDYGYTF
d_gene: TRBD2; len: 15; abundance: -; v_gene: TRBV15; j_gene: TRBJ2-5; CDR3nt: TGTGCCACCAGCAGAGACCCGGGGGGCCAAGAGACCCAGTACTTC; CDR3aa: CATSRDPGGQETQYF
d_gene: TRBD1; len: 14; abundance: few; v_gene: TRBV30; j_gene: TRBJ1-6; CDR3nt: TGTGCCTGGGAACAGGGGTCTGGTAATTCACCCCTCCACTTT; CDR3aa: CAWEQGSGNSPLHF
d_gene: -; len: 14; abundance: -; v_gene: TRBV19; j_gene: TRBJ2-2; CDR3nt: TGTGCCAGTAGTCGGGGTTTAGACACCGGGGAGCTGTTTTTT; CDR3aa: CASSRGLDTGELFF
d_gene: TRBD1; len: 14; abundance: -; v_gene: TRBV18; j_gene: TRBJ2-5; CDR3nt: TGTGCCAGCTCAATGACAGGGGGAAGAGAGACCCAGTACTTC; CDR3aa: CASSMTGGRETQYF
d_gene: -; len: 15; abundance: -; v_gene: TRBV7-9; j_gene: TRBJ1-3; CDR3nt: TGTGCCAGCAGCTACGACGGGTTCTCTGGAAACACCATATATTTT; CDR3aa: CASSYDGFSGNTIYF
d_gene: -; len: 16; abundance: -; v_gene: TRBV5-1; j_gene: TRBJ2-3; CDR3nt: TGCGCCAGCAGCTTCCTGGGGGGAGATAGCACAGATACGCAGTATTTT; CDR3aa: CASSFLGGDSTDTQYF
d_gene: -; len: 16; abundance: -; v_gene: TRBV19; j_gene: TRBJ2-7; CDR3nt: TGTGCCAGTAGTATCGGCCTAGCGACCCTAACCTACGAGCAGTACTTC; CDR3aa: CASSIGLATLTYEQYF
d_gene: TRBD2; len: 15; abundance: once; v_gene: TRBV7-9; j_gene: TRBJ2-1; CDR3nt: TGTGCCAGCAGCTTAAGGGTTAGCGGGAGCTATGAGCAGTTCTTC; CDR3aa: CASSLRVSGSYEQFF
d_gene: -; len: 15; abundance: -; v_gene: TRBV7-9; j_gene: TRBJ2-5; CDR3nt: TGTGCCAGCAGCCCAAAAATCCGCCTAGGAGAGACCCAGTACTTC; CDR3aa: CASSPKIRLGETQYF
d_gene: -; len: 18; abundance: -; v_gene: TRBV9; j_gene: TRBJ1-2; CDR3nt: TGTGCCAGCAGCGTAGACCCGCAATGGACATTTCCAAACTATGGCTACACCTTC; CDR3aa: CASSVDPQWTFPNYGYTF
d_gene: TRBD2; len: 15; abundance: -; v_gene: TRBV27; j_gene: TRBJ2-7; CDR3nt: TGTGCCAGCAGGACGGCTAGCGGACCATCCTACGAGCAGTACTTC; CDR3aa: CASRTASGPSYEQYF
d_gene: TRBD1; len: 14; abundance: -; v_gene: TRBV2; j_gene: TRBJ2-7; CDR3nt: TGTGCCAGCAGTCAAGGGACAGAAGTTTACGAGCAGTACTTC; CDR3aa: CASSQGTEVYEQYF
d_gene: TRBD2; len: 17; abundance: -; v_gene: TRBV5-1; j_gene: TRBJ2-5; CDR3nt: TGCGCCAGCAGCTCTAGCGCCGGGGATAGCGGGGCCCGAACCCAGTACTTC; CDR3aa: CASSSSAGDSGARTQYF
d_gene: -; len: 15; abundance: -; v_gene: TRBV7-2; j_gene: TRBJ1-5; CDR3nt: TGTGCCAGCAGCAAAGACAACCTTAGCAATCAGCCCCAGCATTTT; CDR3aa: CASSKDNLSNQPQHF
d_gene: -; len: 15; abundance: -; v_gene: TRBV9; j_gene: TRBJ2-5; CDR3nt: TGTGCCAGCAGCCCGAGCGGAACGTACCAAGAGACCCAGTACTTC; CDR3aa: CASSPSGTYQETQYF
d_gene: TRBD1; len: 14; abundance: -; v_gene: TRBV28; j_gene: TRBJ1-4; CDR3nt: TGTGCCAGCAGACTGACAGGGGTTAATGAAAAACTGTTTTTT; CDR3aa: CASRLTGVNEKLFF
d_gene: -; len: 13; abundance: -; v_gene: TRBV21-1; j_gene: TRBJ1-2; CDR3nt: TGTGCCAGCAGCGCCCACCGGGGATCTGGCTACACCTTC; CDR3aa: CASSAHRGSGYTF
d_gene: -; len: 16; abundance: -; v_gene: TRBV19; j_gene: TRBJ1-1; CDR3nt: TGTGCCAGTAGTATAGCCCCGTCGGCAGGGAACACTGAAGCTTTCTTT; CDR3aa: CASSIAPSAGNTEAFF
d_gene: -; len: 13; abundance: few; v_gene: TRBV29-1; j_gene: TRBJ1-1; CDR3nt: TGCAGCGGCCGTCCAGGGTTAAACACTGAAGCTTTCTTT; CDR3aa: CSGRPGLNTEAFF
d_gene: -; len: 14; abundance: -; v_gene: TRBV14; j_gene: TRBJ2-7; CDR3nt: TGTGCCAGCAGCCAAGATTCCCTCTCCTACGAGCAGTACTTC; CDR3aa: CASSQDSLSYEQYF
d_gene: -; len: 16; abundance: few; v_gene: TRBV5-5; j_gene: TRBJ2-3; CDR3nt: TGTGCCAGCAGCCGGGTTCAGGGGTTCCGCACAGATACGCAGTATTTT; CDR3aa: CASSRVQGFRTDTQYF
d_gene: TRBD2; len: 19; abundance: -; v_gene: TRBV2; j_gene: TRBJ2-5; CDR3nt: TGTGCCAGCAGTGAAGCGCTGGGGACTAGCGGGGGGTCCTCGGAGACCCAGTACTTC; CDR3aa: CASSEALGTSGGSSETQYF
d_gene: -; len: 14; abundance: -; v_gene: TRBV30; j_gene: TRBJ1-1; CDR3nt: TGTGCCTGGAGTAGGGACACCATGAACACTGAAGCTTTCTTT; CDR3aa: CAWSRDTMNTEAFF
d_gene: -; len: 18; abundance: -; v_gene: TRBV15; j_gene: TRBJ2-4; CDR3nt: TGTGCCACCAGCAGAGAATTCGACAGGTCCGTGGCCAAGGGCATTCAGTACTTC; CDR3aa: CATSREFDRSVAKGIQYF
d_gene: -; len: 12; abundance: -; v_gene: TRBV30; j_gene: TRBJ2-3; CDR3nt: TGTGCCTGGAGTTCTAGTACAGATACGCAGTATTTT; CDR3aa: CAWSSSTDTQYF
d_gene: TRBD2; len: 12; abundance: -; v_gene: TRBV15; j_gene: TRBJ2-7; CDR3nt: TGTGCCACCCCTCGGGAGCGGGGCGAGCAGTACTTC; CDR3aa: CATPRERGEQYF
d_gene: TRBD1; len: 15; abundance: -; v_gene: TRBV5-1; j_gene: TRBJ2-7; CDR3nt: TGCGCCAGCAGCTCGCACGGGACAGGAACCTACGAGCAGTACTTC; CDR3aa: CASSSHGTGTYEQYF
d_gene: -; len: 17; abundance: -; v_gene: TRBV19; j_gene: TRBJ1-5; CDR3nt: TGTGCCAGTAGTTGGGGTCGAACAGGGACGAGCAATCAGCCCCAGCATTTT; CDR3aa: CASSWGRTGTSNQPQHF
d_gene: -; len: 15; abundance: -; v_gene: TRBV6-5; j_gene: TRBJ2-7; CDR3nt: TGTGCCAGCAGACTCCGAGAGCGGAGCTCCTACGAGCAGTACTTC; CDR3aa: CASRLRERSSYEQYF
d_gene: TRBD1; len: 16; abundance: -; v_gene: TRBV19; j_gene: TRBJ2-7; CDR3nt: TGTGCCAGTAGTATATCCCCGGACAGGGGAGGGTACGAGCAGTACTTC; CDR3aa: CASSISPDRGGYEQYF
d_gene: -; len: 13; abundance: -; v_gene: TRBV23-1; j_gene: TRBJ1-2; CDR3nt: TGCGCCCCCCGACCAGGGGCTGGGTATGGCTACACCTTC; CDR3aa: CAPRPGAGYGYTF
d_gene: -; len: 13; abundance: -; v_gene: TRBV18; j_gene: TRBJ2-3; CDR3nt: TGTGCCAGCTCACCCACGATGCAGGATACGCAGTATTTT; CDR3aa: CASSPTMQDTQYF
d_gene: -; len: 11; abundance: -; v_gene: TRBV10-3; j_gene: TRBJ1-2; CDR3nt: TGTGCCATCAGTGACAGGGATGGCTACACCTTC; CDR3aa: CAISDRDGYTF
d_gene: TRBD1; len: 17; abundance: -; v_gene: TRBV6-1; j_gene: TRBJ1-6; CDR3nt: TGTGCCAGCAGTGTCGTCAGGGGGCGCGGTTATAATTCACCCCTCCACTTT; CDR3aa: CASSVVRGRGYNSPLHF
d_gene: -; len: 13; abundance: -; v_gene: TRBV30; j_gene: TRBJ2-5; CDR3nt: TGTGCCTGGAGTGTAACCCTGGGAGGGACCCAGTACTTC; CDR3aa: CAWSVTLGGTQYF
d_gene: -; len: 15; abundance: -; v_gene: TRBV5-1; j_gene: TRBJ2-2; CDR3nt: TGCGCCAGCAGCTTAAGACAGGAAAACACCGGGGAGCTGTTTTTT; CDR3aa: CASSLRQENTGELFF
d_gene: -; len: 15; abundance: few; v_gene: TRBV6-5; j_gene: TRBJ1-6; CDR3nt: TGTGCCAGCAGTCAGGAGGTCAGAAATAATTCACCCCTCCACTTT; CDR3aa: CASSQEVRNNSPLHF
d_gene: -; len: 12; abundance: -; v_gene: TRBV12-3/TRBV12-4; j_gene: TRBJ1-1; CDR3nt: TGTGCCAGCAGCCTGGGGCCCACTGAAGCTTTCTTT; CDR3aa: CASSLGPTEAFF
d_gene: TRBD1; len: 13; abundance: -; v_gene: TRBV5-5; j_gene: TRBJ2-5; CDR3nt: TGTGCCAGCAGTATGGGGACAGCCGAGACCCAGTACTTC; CDR3aa: CASSMGTAETQYF
d_gene: -; len: 13; abundance: -; v_gene: TRBV5-1; j_gene: TRBJ1-1; CDR3nt: TGCGCCAGCAGCTTTCAGGGGAGGGCTGAAGCTTTCTTT; CDR3aa: CASSFQGRAEAFF
d_gene: -; len: 14; abundance: -; v_gene: TRBV24-1; j_gene: TRBJ2-3; CDR3nt: TGTGCCACCAGTGAGGGAGGCTTGGGAGATACGCAGTATTTT; CDR3aa: CATSEGGLGDTQYF
d_gene: -; len: 13; abundance: -; v_gene: TRBV4-2; j_gene: TRBJ2-5; CDR3nt: TGTGCCAGCAGCCAAGATACGGGGAGGACCCAGTACTTC; CDR3aa: CASSQDTGRTQYF